Shown below are 5 T cell receptor beta chains from a single sample sequenced in a study of blood T cell repertoires in COVID-19. Sequenced by immunoSEQ multiplex PCR; TCRdb stores in-frame clones only, minus some. The data contain tens of thousands of clones, about 83% of them singletons. Sequenced material: peripheral blood. The receptors come from a woman in her sixties with COVID-19, enrolled during active disease.

The chain uses TRBV6-2 or TRBV6-3 and TRBJ1-4, with TRBD1 identical over 7 bases. V lost 6 bases, J lost 2 bases, and 3 bases stayed unmatched. Germline CDR1 MNHEY, CDR2 SVGEGT. This CDR3 has 14 residues. CDR3 loop: CASSLQGTNEKLFF. CDR3 coding DNA: TGTGCCAGCAGCCTACAGGGGACTAATGAAAAACTGTTTTTT.

The chain links TRBV7-8 to TRBJ2-2, with D tentatively TRBD2 (6 bases). The CDR3 is 14 amino acids. Trimming took 1 base from V and 5 from J, leaving 8 bases between them. Germline V CDR1 and CDR2: SGHVS, FQNEAQ. CDR3 DNA: TGTGCCAGCAGCTTAGTTGGAGGGACCGGGGAGCTGTTTTTT. Translated, it gives CASSLVGGTGELFF. The complete variable domain, with remaining parts taken from reference TRBV7-8 and TRBJ2-2, reads GAGVSQSPRYKVAKRGQDVALRCDPISGHVSLFWYQQALGQGPEFLTYFQNEAQLDKSGLPSDRFFAERPEGSVSTLKIQRTQQEDSAVYLCASSLVGGTGELFFGEGSRLTVL.

This chain joins TRBV18 and TRBJ2-3; D gene unclear. CDR1 is KGHSH, CDR2 LQKENI, per germline. Trimming left V 2 bases short and J 2 bases short, with 5 bases between. The CDR3 is 13 amino acids. CDR3 protein: CASSPGNTDTQYF. The CDR3 DNA reads TGTGCCAGCTCACCAGGCAACACAGATACGCAGTATTTT.

The CDR3 coding sequence is TGTGCCAGCAGCTTAGGGACTAGCGGGATGAATGAGCAGTTCTTC. The encoded protein is CASSLGTSGMNEQFF. J is TRBJ2-1 and V is TRBV7-9, with 12 bases aligning to TRBD2. The V and J ends lost 1 base and 7 bases, in that order; junction bases with no gene match: 2. This CDR3 contains 15 residues. Germline CDR1 reads SEHNR; CDR2 reads FQNEAQ (reference sequence).

The chain recombines TRBV18 with TRBJ2-7; maybe TRBD1 (6 bases). Germline values: CDR1 KGHSH, CDR2 LQKENI. This CDR3 has 14 amino acids. V lost 5 bases, J lost 7 bases, and 18 bases lay in between. This CDR3 is CASSSRQEAKEQYF. DNA of the CDR3: TGTGCCAGCTCAAGCCGACAGGAGGCTAAGGAGCAGTACTTC.